The subject of this entry is one T cell receptor beta chain. Its specificity is not known. To make TCR beta libraries, researchers used iRepertoire HTBI primers and Arm-PCR of CDR3 regions. Each CDR3 protein is one row after TCRdb ran MiXCR on the multiplex PCR reads. The sample has 700,000 or so distinct CDR3 sequences; around 30% are singletons. The sample comes from a study of regulatory T cells in long-lasting Graves disease. Across the study: Treatment with antithyroid drugs for over 5 years, together with positive TSH receptor antibodies, meant persistent Graves' disease.

This CDR3 spans 16 amino acids. The trim removed 4 bases at V and 4 bases at J, leaving 9 bases unmatched. CDR1 and CDR2 (germline): SGDLS, YYNGEE. Study results and caveats: Accuracy was possibly reduced by small sample size. Sampling was limited to peripheral blood rather than thyroid tissue. Persistent disease samples used TRBV28, TRBJ1-2 and TRBJ2-5 preferentially.

The time point denotes: persistent/refractory GD, antithyroid drugs over 5 years with positive TRAb. Construction of the TCR library relied on RNA isolated from PBMCs. The rearrangement joins TRBV9 to TRBJ1-2, with 11 bases aligning to TRBD1. Source: peripheral blood mononuclear cells (PBMCs), taken when the disease was refractory, from a patient treated with antithyroid drugs. The receptor was isolated from a female donor with Graves disease. CDR3 bases: TGTGCCAGCAGCCCAACGGGGACAGGGGGAATCTATGGCTACACCTTC. Translated: CASSPTGTGGIYGYTF.